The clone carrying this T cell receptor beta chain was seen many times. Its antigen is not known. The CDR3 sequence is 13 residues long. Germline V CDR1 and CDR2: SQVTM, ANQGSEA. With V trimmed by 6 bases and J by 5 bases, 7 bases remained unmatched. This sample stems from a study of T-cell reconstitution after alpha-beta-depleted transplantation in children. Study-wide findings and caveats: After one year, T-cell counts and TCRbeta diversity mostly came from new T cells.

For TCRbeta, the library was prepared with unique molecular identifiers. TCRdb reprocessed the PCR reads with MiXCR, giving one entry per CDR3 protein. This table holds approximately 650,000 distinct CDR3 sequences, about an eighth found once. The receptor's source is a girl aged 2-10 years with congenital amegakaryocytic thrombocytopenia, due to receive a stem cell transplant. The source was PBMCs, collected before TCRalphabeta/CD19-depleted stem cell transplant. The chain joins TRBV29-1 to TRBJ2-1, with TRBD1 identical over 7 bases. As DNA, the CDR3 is TGCAGCGTACCCAGACAGGGCCACAATGAGCAGTTCTTC. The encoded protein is CSVPRQGHNEQFF.